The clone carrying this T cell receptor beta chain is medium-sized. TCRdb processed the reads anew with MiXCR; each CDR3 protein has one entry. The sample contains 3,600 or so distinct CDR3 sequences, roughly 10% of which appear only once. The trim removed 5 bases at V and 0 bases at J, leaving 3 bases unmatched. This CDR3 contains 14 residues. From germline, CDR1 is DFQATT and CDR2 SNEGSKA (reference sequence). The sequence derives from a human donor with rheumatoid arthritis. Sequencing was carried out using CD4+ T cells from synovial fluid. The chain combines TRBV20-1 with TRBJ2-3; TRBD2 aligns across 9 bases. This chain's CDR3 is CSAGSGSSTDTQYF. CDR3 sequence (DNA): TGCAGTGCTGGTAGCGGGAGCAGCACAGATACGCAGTATTTT.